This T cell receptor beta chain was captured in a study of shared T cell receptors in the human thymus (dated by TCRdb to about 2021). Regarding the complete study: The study examined how self-reactive, shared T-cell receptor alpha chains are generated in the human thymus.

With respect to this clone: Its antigen is currently not known. No base-level quality is on record; no much larger clone is a single base apart. Other DNA sequences in this specimen translate into the identical CDR3.

Libraries were prepared through the immunoSEQ multiplex PCR assay. TCRdb carries this immuneACCESS record with in-frame sequences only. Its versions omit some clonotypes, under half of them owing to an unresolved V gene in the studies checked, with the rest unexplained. The sample table holds some 700,000 clones, of which around nine tenths were seen once. The ten largest make up around 0.01% of the sample. Germline trimming amounts to 0 bases on V and 1 base on J, with 0 as the count of junction bases outside the gene matches. CDR1 and CDR2 are drawn from the germline V gene: SGHDT, YYEEEE. The CDR3, from cysteine to phenylalanine, totals 15 residues. This entry keeps only the CDR3 DNA: 45 bases, framed from base 1. In addition, the sample was reused for a study of human thymus T cells. As the second study states: The donors were immunologically healthy infants in Finland who had open corrective cardiac surgery for congenital heart defects. The thymus tissue came from surgical resects taken out during corrective cardiac surgery. Usage of V and J gene segments appeared to be biased in both the thymic and the peripheral blood repertoires. According to the related research, thymic TCR repertoires were highly overlapping among unrelated individuals. TCR alpha and beta repertoires from roughly eight infant thymus samples and a few related peripheral blood samples were characterized in the study. The infant donors were about 7 to 244 days old, and the cohort included over 5 males and two females. Thymocytes were mechanically released from the tissue and were stored as pellets of 10-30 million cells at -70 degrees C. A QIAsymphony instrument was used to extract genomic DNA from frozen cell pellets. Using the immunoSEQ multiplex PCR assay, the TCRB and TCRAD loci were amplified from a standardized quantity of quality-controlled genomic DNA. The amplicons spanned the V(D)J region and were long enough to cover the CDR3 and allow V and J genes to be identified. The amplicons were sequenced on an Illumina platform via the commercial immunoSEQ service. Corrections for primer bias and sequencing errors followed previously described methods, while TCRAD and TCRB definitions were based on the IMGT database. Repertoires were analysed with immunoSEQ Analyzer 3.0 and VDJTools, covering basic statistics, V/J segment usage, diversity estimates, rarefaction and pairwise overlap. Diversity was estimated with Chao1, ChaoE, Efron-Thisted, Shannon and inverse Simpson indices, and also on datasets down-sampled to the smallest sample. Repertoire overlap used strict matching of CDR3 nucleotide sequence, V gene and J gene, with Jaccard-based multidimensional scaling clustering. On average, thymus samples yielded about 730,000 unique TCRB clonotypes, whereas blood samples yielded about 80,000.

The clonotype originates from a boy under three years old with a congenital heart defect. Donor details come from another sample of the same person, matched by shared clones. Recombination linked TRBV5-6 to TRBJ1-5, with 8 bases aligning to TRBD1. The sample comprised thymocytes. The CDR3 reads as follows: CASSLGQGSNQPQHF. The DNA sequence follows: TGTGCCAGCAGCTTGGGACAGGGGAGCAATCAGCCCCAGCATTTT.